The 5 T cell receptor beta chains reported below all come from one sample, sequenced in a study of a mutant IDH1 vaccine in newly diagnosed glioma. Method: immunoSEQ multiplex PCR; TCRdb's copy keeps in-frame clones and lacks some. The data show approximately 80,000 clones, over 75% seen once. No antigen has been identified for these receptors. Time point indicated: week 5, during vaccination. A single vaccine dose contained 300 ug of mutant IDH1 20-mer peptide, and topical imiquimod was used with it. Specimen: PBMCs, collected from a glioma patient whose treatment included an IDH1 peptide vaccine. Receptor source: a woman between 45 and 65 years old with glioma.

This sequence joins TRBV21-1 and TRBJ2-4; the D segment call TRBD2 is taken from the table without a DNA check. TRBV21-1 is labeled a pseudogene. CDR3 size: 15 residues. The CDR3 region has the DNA TGTGCCAGCAGCAAAGCGGCGGGAGAAGAAAACATTCAGTACTTC. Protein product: CASSKAAGEENIQYF.

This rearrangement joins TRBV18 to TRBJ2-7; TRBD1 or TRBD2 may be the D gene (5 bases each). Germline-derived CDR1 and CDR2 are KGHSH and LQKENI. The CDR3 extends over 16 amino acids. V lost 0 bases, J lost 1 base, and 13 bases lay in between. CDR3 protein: CASSPPGVGKSYEQYF. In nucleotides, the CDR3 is TGTGCCAGCTCACCACCGGGGGTAGGGAAGTCCTACGAGCAGTACTTC.

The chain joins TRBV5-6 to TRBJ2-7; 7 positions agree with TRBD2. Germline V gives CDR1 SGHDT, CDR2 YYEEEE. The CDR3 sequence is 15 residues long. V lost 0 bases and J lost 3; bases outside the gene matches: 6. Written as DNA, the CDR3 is TGTGCCAGCAGCTTGGACGGGAGGAGCTTCTACGAGCAGTACTTC. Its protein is CASSLDGRSFYEQYF.

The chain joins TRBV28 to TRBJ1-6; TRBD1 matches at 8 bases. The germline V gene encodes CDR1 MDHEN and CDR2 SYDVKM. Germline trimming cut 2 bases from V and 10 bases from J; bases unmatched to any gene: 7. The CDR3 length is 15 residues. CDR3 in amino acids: CASSLLVTGVSPLHF. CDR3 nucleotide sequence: TGTGCCAGCAGTTTACTTGTGACAGGGGTCTCACCCCTCCACTTT.

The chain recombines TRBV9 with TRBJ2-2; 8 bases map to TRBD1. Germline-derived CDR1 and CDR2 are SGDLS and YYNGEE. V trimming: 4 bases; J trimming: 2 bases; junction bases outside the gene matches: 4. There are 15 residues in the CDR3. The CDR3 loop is CASSIQGVNTGELFF. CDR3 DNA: TGTGCCAGCAGCATACAGGGGGTTAACACCGGGGAGCTGTTTTTT.